This TCR beta chain appears in the sequencing data of a study of beta chain features in type 1 diabetes. Study-wide context: Over all samples combined, about 100,000,000 sorted cells were examined. General study results and limits: Within the patient group, naive, central memory and Treg TCRB repertoires appeared more similar to each other than within healthy donors. Type 1 diabetes patients had moderately but significantly shorter TCRB CDR3s in all four CD4+ subsets.

Worth noting for this clone: Its antigen remains unknown.

Sequencing targeted expressed TCRB transcripts, as all isolated RNA had been reverse transcribed. Sequencing was performed with immunoSEQ multiplex PCR; in TCRdb, only in-frame clones are kept and a portion is missing. Of a few hundred thousand clones in the sample, approximately 13% were seen once. The V gene end was trimmed by 3 bases and the J gene end by 4 bases; junction bases not matched to a gene: 4. Germline CDR1 SGHTA, CDR2 FQGTGA. This CDR3 is 15 amino acids long. The receptor was isolated from a woman aged 18-35 years with type 1 diabetes. The sequenced material came from naive CD4+ T cells from blood. V gene TRBV7-3 combines with J gene TRBJ2-1; TRBD2 aligns across 9 bases. DNA of the CDR3: TGTGCCAGCAGCTTCGAGACTAGCGGATACAATGAGCAGTTCTTC. It yields the protein CASSFETSGYNEQFF.